Sequencing of this T cell receptor beta chain was carried out in a study of Graves' ophthalmopathy and Graves' hyperthyroidism. Beta-chain TCR CDR3 regions were amplified from RNA transcripts. After a first-round RT-PCR with HTBI primers, a second-round multiplex PCR was run. Via MiXCR, TCRdb re-called the multiplex PCR reads, giving one row per CDR3 protein. The sample consists of about 24,000 distinct CDR3 sequences, around 50% of them appearing once. The CDR3 extends over 15 amino acids. Trimming removed 5 bases from V and 0 bases from J; junction bases left unmatched: 5. Germline values: CDR1 LNHDA, CDR2 SQIVND (reference sequence). The sample holds many counts of this clonotype.

This TCR was recovered from an adult woman with stable Graves' hyperthyroidism. This chain links TRBV19 with TRBJ2-7; 9 bases fit TRBD2. The specimen sequenced was peripheral blood. In nucleotides, the CDR3 is TGTGCCAGTAGTCCCCTAGCGGGGCCCTCCTACGAGCAGTACTTC. Translation gives CASSPLAGPSYEQYF.